Included here is one T cell receptor (beta chain) sequence, with context. Germline assignment: CDR1 SGHTA and CDR2 FQGTGA. V shed 5 bases, J shed 6 bases, and the junction held 13 bases outside the gene matches. The CDR3 length is 16 residues. Self-reported history from a screening survey and questionnaire set each donor's cohort. The data belong to a study of blood T cell repertoires in COVID-19. Study at large: Collection of acute and convalescent COVID-19 samples took place in the United States, Italy and Spain.

Sequencing was performed with immunoSEQ multiplex PCR; in TCRdb, only in-frame clones are kept and a portion is missing. The table shows roughly 170,000 clones, with approximately 80% occurring only once. Material: PBMCs or T cells enriched from blood (not recorded which). This clonotype originated in a woman between 50 and 59 years old who had recovered from COVID-19. V is TRBV7-3 and J is TRBJ2-3; 8 bases match TRBD2. CDR3 region: CASSQVGGRFGDTQYF. The CDR3 region has the DNA TGTGCCAGCAGCCAAGTAGGCGGGAGGTTTGGTGATACGCAGTATTTT.